Included here is one T cell receptor (beta chain) sequence, with context. This CDR3 region has 17 residues. CDR1 and CDR2 from the germline V gene are MDHEN and SYDVKM. V was shortened by 3 bases and J by 0 bases, with 14 bases between the two germline ends. Running of the assay took place at deep level. Sequencing used immunoSEQ multiplex PCR; TCRdb keeps in-frame clones, though not all of them. The table has around 2.3 million clones, about 94% seen once. These data are taken from a study of shared clonotypes between healthy human individuals. Background on the study: CD8 memory received one plate per donor, CD8 naive two, CD4 memory three and CD4 naive three.

Sequencing was carried out using naive CD4+ T cells sorted from blood. Noted subset: CD45RA+ positively selected. This TCR came from a man aged 18-30 years in good health. The V call is TRBV28, the J call TRBJ1-4; TRBD1 is a possible D gene (5 bases). CDR3 amino acids: CASSFQGRVATNEKLFF. Here the CDR3 DNA reads TGTGCCAGCAGTTTCCAGGGCCGAGTTGCAACTAATGAAAAACTGTTTTTT.